This T cell receptor beta chain comes out of a study of human T cells and chemical hapten exposure. Germline CDR1 DFQATT, CDR2 SNEGSKA (reference sequence). The CDR3 has 16 residues. The germline V and J ends were trimmed by 2 bases and 0 bases, with 11 bases remaining between them. The time point denotes: patch test 3, about 24 weeks after DPC sensitization. Treatment noted: therapeutic diphenylcyclopropenone sensitization with weekly scalp DPC. MiXCR, applied by TCRdb to the RACE reads, yields one record per CDR3 protein. The sample consists of tens of thousands of distinct CDR3 sequences, more than 9.5% of them appearing once.

The J gene is TRBJ1-6, the V gene TRBV20-1, with D possibly being TRBD1 (6 bases). The sequencing here drew on whole blood, taken in connection with sensitization to the hapten diphenylcyclopropenone (DPC). This sequence was found in a woman in her 50s with alopecia areata. Some clones in this sample may be carry-over from other donors' samples. The CDR3 region has the DNA TGCAGTGCTAGAAGCCGGACAGACTCCTATAATTCACCCCTCCACTTT. This encodes CSARSRTDSYNSPLHF.